This T cell receptor beta chain was sequenced for a study of T-cell reconstitution after alpha-beta-depleted transplantation in children. Study-level results: From surviving recipient T cells and thymic progenitors came the high day-60 TCRbeta diversity observed in some patients. Alpha-beta T cells present about two months after transplant were reported to originate from several hundred expanded graft clones.

The CDR3 extends over 18 amino acids. Comments on this clonotype: What it binds is not known.

This sample's TCRbeta library carried unique molecular identifier barcodes. From the PCR reads, TCRdb called clonotypes with MiXCR, one entry per CDR3 protein. Among 300,000 to 400,000 distinct CDR3 sequences listed, approximately 23% were seen once. Sample: PBMCs, mostly from graft donor cells, taken 180 days after TCRalphabeta/CD19-depleted stem cell transplant. The rearrangement joins TRBV21-1 to TRBJ2-4; the table's D call TRBD2 went unverified against the DNA. TRBV21-1 is described as a pseudogene. The clonotype was recovered from a male patient under 18 who had a stem cell transplant for acute lymphoblastic leukemia, so the T cells may come from the graft donor. CDR3 sequence reads: CASSSEDIAGENTNIQYF. For the CDR3, the DNA is TGTGCCAGCAGCTCCGAAGATATAGCGGGAGAAAATACGAACATTCAGTACTTC.